This TCR beta chain was identified in a study of blood T cell repertoires in COVID-19. Study as a whole: COVID-19 samples from acute and convalescent phases originated in the United States, Italy and Spain. From T cells, B-cell-depleted T cells, or PBMCs came the material, which was cDNA or gDNA.

As originally analysed: Amplification of reference gene primers was used by the study to estimate nucleated cell counts. The repertoire was sequenced with immunoSEQ multiplex PCR; TCRdb's copy has only in-frame clones and lacks some. V, J and clone size derive from that table, while D and trimming were established from the DNA sequence. The table shows around 160,000 clones, with more than 70% occurring only once. The V segment lost 4 bases and the J segment 5 bases; nucleotides outside the gene matches: 8. Per germline, CDR1 MDHEN and CDR2 SYDVKM. The CDR3 covers 16 residues. This chain uses TRBV28 with TRBJ2-4; 10 bases match TRBD1. The clonotype was recovered from a man in his sixties with active or convalescent COVID-19. The material sequenced was peripheral blood. The CDR3 region has the DNA TGTGCCAGCAGTTCCCTGGGACAGGGGATGGAAAACATTCAGTACTTC. Translated: CASSSLGQGMENIQYF.